The rows below give T cell receptor beta chains drawn from one sample of a study of cytomegalovirus exposure and HLA in healthy donors. Assay used: immunoSEQ multiplex PCR; TCRdb lists only in-frame clones, some missing. The sample consists of some 170,000 clones, roughly 85% of them appearing once. The material sequenced was PBMCs. The receptors derive from a man between 40 and 49 years old in good health and CMV-seropositive. Each CDR3 is given with its conserved first and last residue. Each record gives: V gene, J gene, clone size, CDR3 length, D gene, CDR3 protein, CDR3 DNA. A D gene is named only where the DNA matches it firmly. The size of a clone is reported for some rows only, either as once, few or many, or as a class for expanded clones.

V: TRBV5-1
J: TRBJ2-7
size: few
length: 15
D: TRBD1
CDR3: CASSLVGQGVREQYF
DNA: TGCGCCAGCAGCTTGGTGGGACAGGGGGTTCGCGAGCAGTACTTC

V: TRBV20-1
J: TRBJ2-5
size: NA
length: 10
D: NA
CDR3: CSAGQGTQYF
DNA: TGCAGTGCTGGGCAAGGGACCCAGTACTTC

V: TRBV30
J: TRBJ2-6
size: few
length: 13
D: NA
CDR3: CAWRFAGANVLTF
DNA: TGTGCCTGGAGATTCGCTGGGGCCAACGTCCTGACTTTC

V: TRBV5-1
J: TRBJ1-2
size: NA
length: 14
D: NA
CDR3: CASSLDPEGGGYTF
DNA: TGCGCCAGCAGCTTGGATCCTGAGGGTGGAGGCTACACCTTC

V: TRBV5-1
J: TRBJ2-1
size: once
length: 15
D: NA
CDR3: CASSLKDRPYNEQFF
DNA: TGCGCCAGCAGCTTGAAGGACAGACCCTACAATGAGCAGTTCTTC

V: TRBV15
J: TRBJ2-1
size: once
length: 14
D: TRBD2
CDR3: CATSRDSGGRWQFF
DNA: TGTGCCACCAGCAGAGATAGTGGCGGGAGGTGGCAGTTCTTC

V: TRBV6-1
J: TRBJ1-5
size: NA
length: 15
D: NA
CDR3: CASSVPRASNQPQHF
DNA: TGTGCCAGCAGTGTGCCCAGGGCTAGCAATCAGCCCCAGCATTTT

V: TRBV29-1
J: TRBJ2-5
size: few
length: 12
D: NA
CDR3: CSVPLQGETQYF
DNA: TGCAGCGTTCCCCTGCAGGGGGAGACCCAGTACTTC

V: TRBV5-1
J: TRBJ2-3
size: many
length: 16
D: TRBD1
CDR3: CASSFQDRENRDTQYF
DNA: TGCGCCAGCAGCTTCCAGGACAGGGAAAATCGGGATACGCAGTATTTT

V: TRBV10-3
J: TRBJ2-1
size: once
length: 15
D: TRBD2
CDR3: CTISELAGSYNEQFF
DNA: TGTACCATCAGTGAGTTAGCGGGGAGCTACAATGAGCAGTTCTTC

V: TRBV6-1
J: TRBJ2-4
size: NA
length: 14
D: NA
CDR3: CASSEVRGLNIQYF
DNA: TGTGCCAGCAGTGAAGTGCGAGGGCTCAACATTCAGTACTTC

V: TRBV11-2
J: TRBJ2-6
size: NA
length: 18
D: TRBD2
CDR3: CASSSLAGGGPGANVLTF
DNA: TGTGCCAGCAGCTCCCTAGCGGGAGGGGGTCCTGGGGCCAACGTCCTGACTTTC

V: TRBV6-5
J: TRBJ2-1
size: NA
length: 13
D: NA
CDR3: CASSPQTRGEQFF
DNA: TGTGCCAGCAGTCCTCAAACCCGCGGGGAGCAGTTCTTC

V: TRBV28
J: TRBJ2-7
size: NA
length: 15
D: TRBD2
CDR3: CASSSAGVEFLEQYF
DNA: TGTGCCAGCAGTTCAGCGGGAGTCGAGTTCTTGGAGCAGTACTTC

V: TRBV2
J: TRBJ2-5
size: NA
length: 14
D: NA
CDR3: CASSEYGTLGGQYF
DNA: TGTGCCAGCAGTGAATATGGGACCCTCGGGGGCCAGTACTTC

V: TRBV28
J: TRBJ2-1
size: NA
length: 16
D: NA
CDR3: CASSLSAKSSYNEQFF
DNA: TGTGCCAGCAGTTTAAGCGCCAAAAGCTCCTACAATGAGCAGTTCTTC

V: TRBV25-1
J: TRBJ1-2
size: NA
length: 16
D: NA
CDR3: CASSEEAGPLNYGYTF
DNA: TGTGCCAGCAGTGAAGAAGCAGGGCCCCTTAACTATGGCTACACCTTC

V: TRBV19
J: TRBJ1-1
size: NA
length: 16
D: TRBD1
CDR3: CASSVSLQGGNTEAFF
DNA: TGTGCCAGTAGTGTCTCACTACAGGGGGGGAACACTGAAGCTTTCTTT

V: TRBV19
J: TRBJ2-6
size: NA
length: 16
D: NA
CDR3: CASSYRVLSGANVLTF
DNA: TGTGCCAGTAGTTATCGGGTGTTGTCTGGGGCCAACGTCCTGACTTTC

V: TRBV4-2
J: TRBJ1-2
size: NA
length: 17
D: NA
CDR3: CASSQAPGSGVPYGYTF
DNA: TGTGCCAGCAGCCAAGCCCCGGGGTCGGGGGTCCCTTATGGCTACACCTTC

V: TRBV5-1
J: TRBJ2-7
size: NA
length: 19
D: TRBD2
CDR3: CASSLGLAGGRSTFYEQYF
DNA: TGCGCCAGCAGCTTGGGACTAGCGGGAGGGCGATCGACCTTCTACGAGCAGTACTTC

V: TRBV5-1
J: TRBJ1-2
size: NA
length: 14
D: TRBD1
CDR3: CASRESTGATSYTF
DNA: TGCGCCAGCAGAGAATCCACAGGGGCTACAAGCTACACCTTC

V: TRBV5-6
J: TRBJ2-5
size: few
length: 13
D: NA
CDR3: CASSPQGKETQYF
DNA: TGTGCCAGCAGCCCCCAGGGGAAAGAGACCCAGTACTTC

V: TRBV19
J: TRBJ1-1
size: NA
length: 15
D: NA
CDR3: CASSIGWGGDTEAFF
DNA: TGTGCCAGTAGTATAGGGTGGGGAGGTGACACTGAAGCTTTCTTT

V: TRBV19
J: TRBJ2-5
size: NA
length: 16
D: TRBD2
CDR3: CASSLSGTSGGETQYF
DNA: TGTGCCAGTAGTTTATCCGGGACTAGCGGCGGAGAGACCCAGTACTTC

V: TRBV5-4
J: TRBJ2-3
size: NA
length: 16
D: TRBD1
CDR3: CASSSPGQGITDTQYF
DNA: TGCGCCAGCAGCTCACCGGGACAGGGGATCACAGATACGCAGTATTTT

V: TRBV7-9
J: TRBJ1-2
size: few
length: 16
D: NA
CDR3: CASSLPLRRGNYGYTF
DNA: TGTGCCAGCAGCCTACCCTTGAGGAGGGGAAACTATGGCTACACCTTC

V: TRBV28
J: TRBJ2-1
size: NA
length: 13
D: NA
CDR3: CASSQGLPNEQFF
DNA: TGTGCCAGCAGTCAGGGACTGCCGAATGAGCAGTTCTTC

V: TRBV19
J: TRBJ2-7
size: NA
length: 14
D: TRBD2
CDR3: CASSYSGSLGEQYF
DNA: TGTGCCAGTAGTTATAGCGGGAGTCTGGGGGAGCAGTACTTC

V: TRBV28
J: TRBJ2-5
size: once
length: 16
D: NA
CDR3: CASSLGGGSYQETQYF
DNA: TGTGCCAGCAGTTTAGGAGGCGGCTCCTACCAAGAGACCCAGTACTTC

V: TRBV5-4
J: TRBJ2-3
size: NA
length: 15
D: TRBD1
CDR3: CASTQGTGEVDTQYF
DNA: TGTGCCAGCACCCAAGGGACAGGGGAGGTAGATACGCAGTATTTT

V: TRBV27
J: TRBJ2-1
size: few
length: 14
D: TRBD1
CDR3: CASSVPGQGSEQFF
DNA: TGTGCCAGCAGTGTACCGGGACAGGGATCTGAGCAGTTCTTC

V: TRBV29-1
J: TRBJ2-7
size: NA
length: 13
D: NA
CDR3: CSVTGGEIYEQYF
DNA: TGCAGCGTCACAGGGGGGGAAATCTACGAGCAGTACTTC

V: TRBV27
J: TRBJ2-2
size: once
length: 16
D: TRBD2
CDR3: CASSLIAGGVTGELFF
DNA: TGTGCCAGCAGTCTAATAGCGGGAGGGGTCACCGGGGAGCTGTTTTTT

V: TRBV6-1
J: TRBJ1-2
size: few
length: 13
D: NA
CDR3: CASSERDNYGYTF
DNA: TGTGCCAGCAGTGAGCGGGACAACTATGGCTACACCTTC

V: TRBV5-1
J: TRBJ2-1
size: NA
length: 13
D: NA
CDR3: CASSLIRETEQFF
DNA: TGCGCCAGCAGCTTGATTCGGGAGACTGAGCAGTTCTTC

V: TRBV9
J: TRBJ2-5
size: NA
length: 17
D: TRBD2
CDR3: CASSVDGRLAGKETQYF
DNA: TGTGCCAGCAGCGTAGACGGTAGGCTAGCGGGAAAGGAGACCCAGTACTTC

V: TRBV5-1
J: TRBJ2-7
size: NA
length: 16
D: TRBD2
CDR3: CASSLAETSGTYEQYF
DNA: TGCGCCAGCAGCTTGGCCGAGACTAGCGGTACCTACGAGCAGTACTTC

V: TRBV2
J: TRBJ1-2
size: few
length: 15
D: TRBD1
CDR3: CASSEGQGLNYGYTF
DNA: TGTGCCAGCAGTGAAGGACAGGGACTTAACTATGGCTACACCTTC

V: TRBV29-1
J: TRBJ2-7
size: once
length: 12
D: NA
CDR3: CSLLTGSYEQYF
DNA: TGCAGTTTGCTCACAGGGTCCTACGAGCAGTACTTC

V: TRBV2
J: TRBJ1-2
size: few
length: 15
D: TRBD1
CDR3: CASSRTGTGYYGYTF
DNA: TGTGCCAGCAGTCGAACCGGGACAGGGTACTATGGCTACACCTTC

V: TRBV30
J: TRBJ2-5
size: NA
length: 13
D: NA
CDR3: CAWSGGAGKTQYF
DNA: TGTGCCTGGAGTGGCGGGGCGGGAAAGACCCAGTACTTC

V: TRBV5-1
J: TRBJ1-2
size: NA
length: 12
D: NA
CDR3: CASSLAGDGYTF
DNA: TGCGCCAGCAGCTTGGCAGGGGACGGCTACACCTTC

V: TRBV30
J: TRBJ1-3
size: NA
length: 13
D: NA
CDR3: CAWGANYLGTIYF
DNA: TGTGCCTGGGGCGCGAACTACTTGGGCACCATATATTTT

V: TRBV6-1
J: TRBJ1-2
size: NA
length: 12
D: NA
CDR3: CASRADKWSYTF
DNA: TGTGCCAGCAGAGCTGACAAGTGGAGCTACACCTTC

V: TRBV6-5
J: TRBJ2-7
size: NA
length: 12
D: NA
CDR3: CASTQGGYEQYF
DNA: TGTGCCAGCACCCAAGGGGGTTACGAGCAGTACTTC